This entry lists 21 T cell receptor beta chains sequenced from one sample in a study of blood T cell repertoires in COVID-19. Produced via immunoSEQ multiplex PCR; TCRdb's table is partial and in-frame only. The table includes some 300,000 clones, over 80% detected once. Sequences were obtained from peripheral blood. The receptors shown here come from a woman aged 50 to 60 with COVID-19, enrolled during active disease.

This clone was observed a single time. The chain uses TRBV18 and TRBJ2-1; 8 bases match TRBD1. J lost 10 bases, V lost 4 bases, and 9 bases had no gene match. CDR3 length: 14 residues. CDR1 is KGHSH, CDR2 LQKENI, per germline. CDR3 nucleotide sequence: TGTGCCAGCTCACAAAGGACAGGGCCAGGCGAGCAGTTCTTC. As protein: CASSQRTGPGEQFF.

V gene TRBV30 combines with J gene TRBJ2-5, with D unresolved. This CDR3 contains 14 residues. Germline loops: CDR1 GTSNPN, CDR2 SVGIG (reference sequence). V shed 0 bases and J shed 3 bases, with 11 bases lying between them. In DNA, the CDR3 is TGTGCCTGGAGTGTACGTAGCTTGGAAGAGACCCAGTACTTC. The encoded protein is CAWSVRSLEETQYF.

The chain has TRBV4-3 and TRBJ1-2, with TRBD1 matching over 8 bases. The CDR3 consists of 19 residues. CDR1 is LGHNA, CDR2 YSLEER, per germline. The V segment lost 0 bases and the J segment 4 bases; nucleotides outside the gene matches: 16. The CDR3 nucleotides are TGCGCCAGCAGCCAAGATGACCTATTTGCAGGACAGGGCCTCTATGGCTACACCTTC. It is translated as CASSQDDLFAGQGLYGYTF.

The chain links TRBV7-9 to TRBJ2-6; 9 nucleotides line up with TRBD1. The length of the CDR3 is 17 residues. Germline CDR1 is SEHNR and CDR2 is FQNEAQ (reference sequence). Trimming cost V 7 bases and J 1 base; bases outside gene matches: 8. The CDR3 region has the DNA TGTGCCAGCACCATACCGGGACAGGGTTCTGGGGCCAACGTCCTGACTTTC. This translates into CASTIPGQGSGANVLTF.

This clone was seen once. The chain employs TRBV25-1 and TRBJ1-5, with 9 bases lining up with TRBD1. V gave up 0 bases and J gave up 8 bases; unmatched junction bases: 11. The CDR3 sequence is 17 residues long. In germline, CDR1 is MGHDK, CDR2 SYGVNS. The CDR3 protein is CASSEYGTGSPGEPQHF. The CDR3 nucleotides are TGTGCCAGCAGTGAATATGGGACAGGGAGTCCCGGGGAGCCCCAGCATTTT.

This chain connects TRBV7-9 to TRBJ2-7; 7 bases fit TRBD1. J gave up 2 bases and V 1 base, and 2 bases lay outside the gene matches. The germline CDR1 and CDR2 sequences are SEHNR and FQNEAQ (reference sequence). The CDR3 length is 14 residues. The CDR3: CASSLDRGPYEQYF. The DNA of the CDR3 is TGTGCCAGCAGCTTAGACAGGGGTCCCTACGAGCAGTACTTC.

The CDR3 loop is CASTVGGTGELFF. CDR3 in DNA: TGTGCCAGCACGGTGGGAGGTACCGGGGAGCTGTTTTTT. The rearrangement uses TRBV2 and TRBJ2-2, with D maybe TRBD2 (6 bases). The germline CDR1 and CDR2 sequences are SNHLY and FYNNEI. Trimming removed 7 bases from V and 5 bases from J, with 11 bases in between. CDR3 length: 13 amino acids.

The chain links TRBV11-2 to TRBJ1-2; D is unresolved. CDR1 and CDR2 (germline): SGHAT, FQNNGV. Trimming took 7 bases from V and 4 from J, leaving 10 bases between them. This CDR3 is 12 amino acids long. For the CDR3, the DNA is TGTGCCAGCAACTTTAACGGCTATGGCTACACCTTC. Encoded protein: CASNFNGYGYTF.

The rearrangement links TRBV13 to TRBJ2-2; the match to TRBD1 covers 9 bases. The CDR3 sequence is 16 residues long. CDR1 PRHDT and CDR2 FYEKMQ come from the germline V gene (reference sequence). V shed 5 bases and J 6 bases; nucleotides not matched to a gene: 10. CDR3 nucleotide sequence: TGTGCCAGCAGCCCCTTCCGGGACAGGGTCGCCGGGGAGCTGTTTTTT. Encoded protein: CASSPFRDRVAGELFF.

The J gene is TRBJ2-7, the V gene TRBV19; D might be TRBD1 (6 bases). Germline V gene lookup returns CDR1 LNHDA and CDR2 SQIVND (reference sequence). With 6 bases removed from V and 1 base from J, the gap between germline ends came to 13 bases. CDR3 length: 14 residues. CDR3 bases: TGTGCCAGTAGGTGGACAGTATCGTCCTACGAGCAGTACTTC. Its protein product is CASRWTVSSYEQYF. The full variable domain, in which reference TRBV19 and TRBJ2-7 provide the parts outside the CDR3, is DGGITQSPKYLFRKEGQNVTLSCEQNLNHDAMYWYRQDPGQGLRLIYYSQIVNDFQKGDIAEGYSVSREKKESFPLTVTSAQKNPTAFYLCASRWTVSSYEQYFGPGTRLTVT.

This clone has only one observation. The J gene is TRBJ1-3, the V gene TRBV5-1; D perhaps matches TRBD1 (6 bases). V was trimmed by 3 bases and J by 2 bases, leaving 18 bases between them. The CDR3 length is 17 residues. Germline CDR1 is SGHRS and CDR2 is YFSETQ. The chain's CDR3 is CASSWGRGHRAGNTIYF. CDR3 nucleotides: TGCGCCAGCAGCTGGGGCAGGGGACATAGAGCTGGAAACACCATATATTTT.

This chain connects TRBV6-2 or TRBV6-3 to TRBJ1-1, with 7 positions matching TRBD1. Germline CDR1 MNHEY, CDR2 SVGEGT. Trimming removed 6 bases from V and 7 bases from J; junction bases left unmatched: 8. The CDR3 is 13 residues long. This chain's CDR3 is CASRPQGVDEAFF. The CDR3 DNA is TGTGCCAGCAGACCTCAGGGGGTAGATGAAGCTTTCTTT.

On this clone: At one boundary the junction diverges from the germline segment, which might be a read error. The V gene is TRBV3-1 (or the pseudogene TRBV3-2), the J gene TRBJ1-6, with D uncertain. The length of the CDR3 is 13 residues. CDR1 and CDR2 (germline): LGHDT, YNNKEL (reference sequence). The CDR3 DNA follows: TGTGCCAGCAGTATGGGCGATAACTCACCCCTCCACTTT. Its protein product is CASSMGDNSPLHF.

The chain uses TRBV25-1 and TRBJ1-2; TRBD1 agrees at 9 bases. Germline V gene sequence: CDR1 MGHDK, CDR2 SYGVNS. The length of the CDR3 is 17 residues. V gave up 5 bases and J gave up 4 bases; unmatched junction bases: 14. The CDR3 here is CASSFSGTGIYTYGYTF. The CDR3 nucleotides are TGTGCCAGCAGTTTCTCCGGGACAGGGATCTATACCTATGGCTACACCTTC.

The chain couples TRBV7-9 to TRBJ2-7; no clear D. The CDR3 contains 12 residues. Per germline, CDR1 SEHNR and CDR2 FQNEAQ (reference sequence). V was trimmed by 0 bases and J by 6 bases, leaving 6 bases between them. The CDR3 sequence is CASSLARIEQYF. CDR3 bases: TGTGCCAGCAGCTTAGCGCGCATCGAGCAGTACTTC. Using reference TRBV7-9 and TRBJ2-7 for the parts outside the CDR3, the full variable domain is DTGVSQNPRHKITKRGQNVTFRCDPISEHNRLYWYRQTLGQGPEFLTYFQNEAQLEKSRLLSDRFSAERPKGSFSTLEIQRTEQGDSAMYLCASSLARIEQYFGPGTRLTVT.

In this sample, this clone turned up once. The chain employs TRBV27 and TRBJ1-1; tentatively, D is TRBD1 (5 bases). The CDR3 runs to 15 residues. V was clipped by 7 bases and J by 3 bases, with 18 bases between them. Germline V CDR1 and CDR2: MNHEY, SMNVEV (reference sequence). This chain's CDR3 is CASKRLSGIDTEAFF. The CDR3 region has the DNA TGTGCCAGCAAACGACTCTCAGGGATTGACACTGAAGCTTTCTTT.

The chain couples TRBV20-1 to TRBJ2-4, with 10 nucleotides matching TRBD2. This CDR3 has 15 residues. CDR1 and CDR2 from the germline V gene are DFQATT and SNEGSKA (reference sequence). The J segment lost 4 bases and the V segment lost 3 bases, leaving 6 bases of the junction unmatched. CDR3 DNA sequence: TGCAGTGCTAGTTTAGCGGGAGGTGATAAAAACATTCAGTACTTC. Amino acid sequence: CSASLAGGDKNIQYF.

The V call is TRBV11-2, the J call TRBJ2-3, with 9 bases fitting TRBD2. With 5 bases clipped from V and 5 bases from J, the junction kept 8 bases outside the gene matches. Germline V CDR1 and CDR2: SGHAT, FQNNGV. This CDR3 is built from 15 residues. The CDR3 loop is CASSPAGGQVDTQYF. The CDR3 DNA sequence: TGTGCCAGCAGCCCAGCGGGAGGACAGGTAGATACGCAGTATTTT.

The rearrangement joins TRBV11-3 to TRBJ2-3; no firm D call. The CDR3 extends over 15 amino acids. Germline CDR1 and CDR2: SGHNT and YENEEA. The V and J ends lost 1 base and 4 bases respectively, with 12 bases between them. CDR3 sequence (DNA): TGTGCCAGCAGCTTAGTCTCCGGTCCCCCAGATACGCAGTATTTT. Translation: CASSLVSGPPDTQYF. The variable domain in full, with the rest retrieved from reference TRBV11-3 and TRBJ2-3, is EAGVVQSPRYKIIEKKQPVAFWCNPISGHNTLYWYLQNLGQGPELLIRYENEEAVDDSQLPKDRFSAERLKGVDSTLKIQPAELGDSAVYLCASSLVSGPPDTQYFGPGTRLTVL.

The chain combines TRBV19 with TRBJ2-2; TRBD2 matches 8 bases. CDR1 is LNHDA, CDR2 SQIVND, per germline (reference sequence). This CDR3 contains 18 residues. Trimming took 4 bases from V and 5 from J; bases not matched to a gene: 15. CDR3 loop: CASSSPWPAGERTGELFF. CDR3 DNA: TGTGCCAGTAGTAGCCCTTGGCCAGCGGGAGAAAGAACCGGGGAGCTGTTTTTT.

CDR3 nucleotide sequence: TGCAGCGTCCTTAGCGAGGTTCGCTCCTACAATGAGCAGTTCTTC. Its translation: CSVLSEVRSYNEQFF. V gene TRBV29-1 combines with J gene TRBJ2-1; perhaps TRBD2 as D (5 bases). V lost 6 bases to trimming and J lost 0 bases, with 15 bases between them. The CDR3 totals 15 residues. Germline CDR1 and CDR2: SQVTM and ANQGSEA.